Only a few counts were recorded for the clone carrying this T cell receptor beta chain. TCRdb called the RT-PCR reads again in MiXCR, with one record for every CDR3 protein. Among 800,000 to 1,000,000 distinct CDR3 sequences listed, roughly 18% were seen once. These data come from a study of patients and donors after allogeneic stem cell transplantation. The TCR comes from a human donor who was either an allogeneic HSCT recipient or a stem cell or donor lymphocyte infusion donor (not recorded which). It is not recorded whose cells these are; they may come from a transplant donor. Sequences were obtained from blood, either unsorted or a sorted T cell fraction (not recorded which).

This chain's CDR3 is CASSPFSSNQPQHF. The CDR3 coding sequence is TGTGCCAGCAGTCCTTTCTCGAGCAATCAGCCCCAGCATTTT. This chain links TRBV7-2 with TRBJ1-5; no clear D gene. The V and J ends lost 6 bases and 1 base respectively, with 10 bases between them. Per the germline V gene, CDR1 is SGHTA and CDR2 is FQGNSA. CDR3 length: 14 residues.